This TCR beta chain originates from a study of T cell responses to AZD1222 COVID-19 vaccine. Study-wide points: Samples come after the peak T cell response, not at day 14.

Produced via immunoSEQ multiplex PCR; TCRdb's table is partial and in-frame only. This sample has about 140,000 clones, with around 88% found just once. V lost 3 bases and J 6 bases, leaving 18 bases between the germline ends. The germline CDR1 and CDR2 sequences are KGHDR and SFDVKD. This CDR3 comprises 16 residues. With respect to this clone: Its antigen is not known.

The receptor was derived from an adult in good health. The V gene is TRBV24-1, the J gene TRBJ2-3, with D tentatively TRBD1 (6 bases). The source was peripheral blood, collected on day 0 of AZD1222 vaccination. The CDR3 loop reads CATSDPVSTGRDTQYF. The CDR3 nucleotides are TGTGCCACCAGTGATCCGGTGTCTACAGGGCGGGATACGCAGTATTTT.